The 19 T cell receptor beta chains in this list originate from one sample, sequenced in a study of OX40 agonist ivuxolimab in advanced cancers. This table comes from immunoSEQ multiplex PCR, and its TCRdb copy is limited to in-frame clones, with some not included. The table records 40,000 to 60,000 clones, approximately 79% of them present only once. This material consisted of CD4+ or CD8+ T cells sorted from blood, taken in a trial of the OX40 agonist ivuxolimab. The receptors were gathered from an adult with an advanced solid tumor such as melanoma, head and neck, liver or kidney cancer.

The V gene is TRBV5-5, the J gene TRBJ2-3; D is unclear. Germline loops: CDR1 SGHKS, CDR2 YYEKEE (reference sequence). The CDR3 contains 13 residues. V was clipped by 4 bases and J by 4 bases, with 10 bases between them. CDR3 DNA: TGTGCCAGCAGCCAGGACCAGGCAGATACGCAGTATTTT. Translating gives CASSQDQADTQYF.

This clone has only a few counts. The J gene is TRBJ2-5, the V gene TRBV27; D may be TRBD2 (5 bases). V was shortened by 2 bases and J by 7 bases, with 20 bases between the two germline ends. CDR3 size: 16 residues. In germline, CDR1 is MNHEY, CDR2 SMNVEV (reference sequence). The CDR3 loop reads CASSLLAGTKLGTQYF. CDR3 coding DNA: TGTGCCAGCAGTTTACTAGCCGGTACAAAACTGGGGACCCAGTACTTC.

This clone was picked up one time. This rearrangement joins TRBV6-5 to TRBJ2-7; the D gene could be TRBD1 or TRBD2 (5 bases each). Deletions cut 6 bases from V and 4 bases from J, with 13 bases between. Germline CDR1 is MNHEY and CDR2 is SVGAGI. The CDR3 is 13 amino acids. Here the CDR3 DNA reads TGTGCCAGCAGGGGACCCGGGTGGTACGAGCAGTACTTC. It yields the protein CASRGPGWYEQYF.

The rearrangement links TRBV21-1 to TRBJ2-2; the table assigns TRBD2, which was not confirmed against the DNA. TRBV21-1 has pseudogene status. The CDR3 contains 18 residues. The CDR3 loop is CASSKGLAGVGEHRGAVF. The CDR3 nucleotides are TGTGCCAGCAGCAAAGGCCTAGCGGGAGTCGGGGAACACCGGGGAGCTGTTTTT.

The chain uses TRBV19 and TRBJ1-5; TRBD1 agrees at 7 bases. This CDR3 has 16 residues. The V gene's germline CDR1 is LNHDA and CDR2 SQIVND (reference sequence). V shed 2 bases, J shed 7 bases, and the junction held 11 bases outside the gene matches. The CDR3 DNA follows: TGTGCCAGTAGTATACTTCGACAGGGCCAAGGGCAGCCCCAGCATTTT. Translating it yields CASSILRQGQGQPQHF.

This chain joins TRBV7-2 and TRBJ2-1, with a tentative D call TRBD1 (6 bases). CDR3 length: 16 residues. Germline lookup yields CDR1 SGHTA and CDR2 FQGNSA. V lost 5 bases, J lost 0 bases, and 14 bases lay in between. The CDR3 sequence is CASSGWGPDSYNEQFF. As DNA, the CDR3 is TGTGCCAGCAGCGGTTGGGGGCCTGACTCCTACAATGAGCAGTTCTTC.

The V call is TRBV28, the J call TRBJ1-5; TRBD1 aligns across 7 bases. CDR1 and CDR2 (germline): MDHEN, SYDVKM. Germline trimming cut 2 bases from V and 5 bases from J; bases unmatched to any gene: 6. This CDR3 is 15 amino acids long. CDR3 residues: CASSLGSRGHQPQHF. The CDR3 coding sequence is TGTGCCAGCAGTTTAGGATCGAGGGGGCATCAGCCCCAGCATTTT.

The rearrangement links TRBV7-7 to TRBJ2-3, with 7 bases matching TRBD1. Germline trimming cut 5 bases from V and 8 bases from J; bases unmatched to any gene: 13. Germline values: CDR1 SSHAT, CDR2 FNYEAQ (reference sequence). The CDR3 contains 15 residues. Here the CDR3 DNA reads TGTGCCAGCAGCCCTGACAGGGCGCAGGGAACTACGCAGTATTTT. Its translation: CASSPDRAQGTTQYF.

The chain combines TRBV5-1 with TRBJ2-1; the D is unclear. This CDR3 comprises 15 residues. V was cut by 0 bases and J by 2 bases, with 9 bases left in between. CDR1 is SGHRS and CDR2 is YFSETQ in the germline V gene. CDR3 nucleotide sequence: TGCGCCAGCAGCTTGGAGGTCGCCACCTACAATGAGCAGTTCTTC. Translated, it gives CASSLEVATYNEQFF.

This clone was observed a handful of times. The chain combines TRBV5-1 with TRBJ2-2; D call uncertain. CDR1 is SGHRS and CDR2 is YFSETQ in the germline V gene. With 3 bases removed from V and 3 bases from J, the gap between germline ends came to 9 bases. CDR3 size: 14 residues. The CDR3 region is CASSSGRHTGELFF. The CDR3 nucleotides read TGCGCCAGCAGCTCTGGACGGCACACCGGGGAGCTGTTTTTT. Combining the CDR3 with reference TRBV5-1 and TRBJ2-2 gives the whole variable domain KAGVTQTPRYLIKTRGQQVTLSCSPISGHRSVSWYQQTPGQGLQFLFEYFSETQRNKGNFPGRFSGRQFSNSRSEMNVSTLELGDSALYLCASSSGRHTGELFFGEGSRLTVL.

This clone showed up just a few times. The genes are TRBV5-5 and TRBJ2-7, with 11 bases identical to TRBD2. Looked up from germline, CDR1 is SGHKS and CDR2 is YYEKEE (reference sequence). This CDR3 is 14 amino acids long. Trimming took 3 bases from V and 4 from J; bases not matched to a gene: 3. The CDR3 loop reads CASSSRLAGYEQYF. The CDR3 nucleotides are TGTGCCAGCAGCTCCCGACTAGCGGGATACGAGCAGTACTTC.

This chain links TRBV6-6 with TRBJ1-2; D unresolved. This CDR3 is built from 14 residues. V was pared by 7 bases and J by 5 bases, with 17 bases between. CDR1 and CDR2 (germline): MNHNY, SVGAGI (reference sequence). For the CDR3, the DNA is TGTGCCAGCACCCCCGGTTTGGGTTCGTATGGCTACACCTTC. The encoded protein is CASTPGLGSYGYTF.

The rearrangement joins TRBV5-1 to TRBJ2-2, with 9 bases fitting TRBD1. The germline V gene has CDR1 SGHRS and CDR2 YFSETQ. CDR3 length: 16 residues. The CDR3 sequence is CPAMGGGQGNTGELFF. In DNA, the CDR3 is TGCCCCGCCATGGGCGGGGGACAGGGCAACACCGGGGAGCTGTTTTTT.

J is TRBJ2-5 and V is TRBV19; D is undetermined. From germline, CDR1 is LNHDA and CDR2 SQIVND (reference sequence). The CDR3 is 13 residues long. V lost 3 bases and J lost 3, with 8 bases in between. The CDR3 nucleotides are TGTGCCAGTAGTATTCGATTGGAAGAGACCCAGTACTTC. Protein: CASSIRLEETQYF.

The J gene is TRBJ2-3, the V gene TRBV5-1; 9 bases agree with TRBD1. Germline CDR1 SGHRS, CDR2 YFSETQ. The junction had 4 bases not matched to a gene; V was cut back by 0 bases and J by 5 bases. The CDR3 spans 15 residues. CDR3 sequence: CASSLEGTGIDTQYF. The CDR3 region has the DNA TGCGCCAGCAGCTTGGAAGGGACAGGGATAGATACGCAGTATTTT.

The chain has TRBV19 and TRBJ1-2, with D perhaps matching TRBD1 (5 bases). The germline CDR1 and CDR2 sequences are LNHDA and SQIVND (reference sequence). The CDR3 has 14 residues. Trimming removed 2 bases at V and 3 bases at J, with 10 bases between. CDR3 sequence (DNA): TGTGCCAGTAGTATAATGGACACCCACTATGGCTACACCTTC. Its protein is CASSIMDTHYGYTF. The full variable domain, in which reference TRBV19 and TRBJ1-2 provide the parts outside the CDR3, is DGGITQSPKYLFRKEGQNVTLSCEQNLNHDAMYWYRQDPGQGLRLIYYSQIVNDFQKGDIAEGYSVSREKKESFPLTVTSAQKNPTAFYLCASSIMDTHYGYTFGSGTRLTVV.

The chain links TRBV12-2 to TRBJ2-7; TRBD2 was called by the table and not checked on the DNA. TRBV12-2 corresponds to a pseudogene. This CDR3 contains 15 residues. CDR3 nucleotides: TGTGCAAGTCGCTTAGGAGCGGGCTTCTCCTACGAGCAGTACTTC. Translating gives CASRLGAGFSYEQYF.

The CDR3 sequence is CASSQSGTGAYEQYF. For the CDR3, the DNA is TGTGCCAGCAGCCAGTCCGGGACAGGTGCCTACGAGCAGTACTTC. The rearrangement joins TRBV4-2 to TRBJ2-7; 8 nucleotides line up with TRBD1. V was clipped by 3 bases and J by 2 bases; unmatched bases: 6. The CDR3 totals 15 residues. The V gene's germline CDR1 is LGHNA and CDR2 YNFKEQ.

CDR3 DNA: TGTGCCAGCAGCTCGACTAGCGGGAGGCCCAATGAGCAGTTCTTC. Amino acids: CASSSTSGRPNEQFF. The chain employs TRBV7-3 and TRBJ2-1, with 13 bases matching TRBD2. The CDR3 runs to 15 residues. After removal of 4 bases from V and 6 bases from J, the junction contained 3 bases not matched to a gene. CDR1 is SGHTA, CDR2 FQGTGA, per germline. The entire variable domain, with the rest obtained from reference TRBV7-3 and TRBJ2-1, is as follows: GAGVSQTPSNKVTEKGKYVELRCDPISGHTALYWYRQSLGQGPEFLIYFQGTGAADDSGLPNDRFFAVRPEGSVSTLKIQRTERGDSAVYLCASSSTSGRPNEQFFGPGTRLTVL.